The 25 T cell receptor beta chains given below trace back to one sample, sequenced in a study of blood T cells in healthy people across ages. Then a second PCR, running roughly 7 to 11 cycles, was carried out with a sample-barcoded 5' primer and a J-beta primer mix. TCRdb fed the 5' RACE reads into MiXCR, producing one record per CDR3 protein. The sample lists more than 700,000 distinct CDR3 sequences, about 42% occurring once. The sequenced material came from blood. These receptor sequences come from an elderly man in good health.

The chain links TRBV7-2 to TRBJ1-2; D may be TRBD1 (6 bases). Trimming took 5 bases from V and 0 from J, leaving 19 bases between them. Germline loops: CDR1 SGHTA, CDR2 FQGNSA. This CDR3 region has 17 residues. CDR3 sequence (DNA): TGTGCCAGCAGCCCAAGGGGGACGAGATACGCTAACTATGGCTACACCTTC. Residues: CASSPRGTRYANYGYTF.

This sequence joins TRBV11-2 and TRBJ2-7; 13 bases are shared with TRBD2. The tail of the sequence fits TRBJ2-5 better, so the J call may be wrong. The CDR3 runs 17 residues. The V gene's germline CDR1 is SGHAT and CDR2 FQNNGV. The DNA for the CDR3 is TGTGCCAGCAGCCAATTCGGACTAGCGGGGGCTCAAGAGACCCAGTACTTC. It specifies CASSQFGLAGAQETQYF.

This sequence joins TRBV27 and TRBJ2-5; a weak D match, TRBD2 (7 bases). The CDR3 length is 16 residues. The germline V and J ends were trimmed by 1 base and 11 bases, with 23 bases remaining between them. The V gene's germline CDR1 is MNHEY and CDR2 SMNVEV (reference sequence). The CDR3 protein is CASSLYPGEGNNEQYF. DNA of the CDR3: TGTGCCAGCAGTTTATACCCAGGGGAGGGCAACAATGAGCAGTACTTC.

CDR3 in DNA: TGCAGTGCTAGATTTAGGGGGCACTACGAGCAGTACTTC. This translates into CSARFRGHYEQYF. The V call is TRBV20-1, the J call TRBJ2-7, with 7 bases aligning to TRBD1. The CDR3 totals 13 residues. Looked up from germline, CDR1 is DFQATT and CDR2 is SNEGSKA (reference sequence). With V trimmed by 2 bases and J by 3 bases, 4 bases remained unmatched.

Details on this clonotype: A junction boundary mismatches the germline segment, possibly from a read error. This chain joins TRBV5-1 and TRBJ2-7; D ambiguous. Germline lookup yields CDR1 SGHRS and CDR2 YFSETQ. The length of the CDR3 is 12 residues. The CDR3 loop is CANSPGVYEQYF. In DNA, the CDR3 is TGCGCCAACAGCCCCGGAGTCTACGAGCAGTACTTC.

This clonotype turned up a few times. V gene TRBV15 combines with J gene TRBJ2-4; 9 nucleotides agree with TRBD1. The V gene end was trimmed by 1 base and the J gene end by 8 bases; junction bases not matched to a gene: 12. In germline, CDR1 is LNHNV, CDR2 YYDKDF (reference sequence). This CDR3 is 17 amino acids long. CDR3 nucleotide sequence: TGTGCCACCAGCAGAGGACAGGGGGGTGACGTACCGGACATTCAGTACTTC. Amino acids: CATSRGQGGDVPDIQYF.

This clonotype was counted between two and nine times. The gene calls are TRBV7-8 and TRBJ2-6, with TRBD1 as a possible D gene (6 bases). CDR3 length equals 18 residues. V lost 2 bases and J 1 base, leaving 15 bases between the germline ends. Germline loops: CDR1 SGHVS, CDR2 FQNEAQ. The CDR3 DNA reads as TGTGCCAGCAGCTTATCGGGACACTATACATCTGGGGCCAACGTCCTGACTTTC. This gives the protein CASSLSGHYTSGANVLTF.

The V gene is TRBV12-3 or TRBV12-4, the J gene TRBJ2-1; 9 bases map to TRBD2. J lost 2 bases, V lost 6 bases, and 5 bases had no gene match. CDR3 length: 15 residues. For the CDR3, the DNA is TGTGCCAGCAGAATTAGCGGGAGCACCTACAATGAGCAGTTCTTC. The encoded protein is CASRISGSTYNEQFF.

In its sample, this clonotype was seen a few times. CDR3 in DNA: TGCAGTGCTAGAGATAGTCACGAGCAGTACTTC. This codes for CSARDSHEQYF. This chain connects TRBV20-1 to TRBJ2-7; no clear D. Germline V gene data show CDR1 as DFQATT and CDR2 as SNEGSKA (reference sequence). Trimming cost V 0 bases and J 5 bases, with 5 bases left between them. The CDR3 has 11 amino acids.

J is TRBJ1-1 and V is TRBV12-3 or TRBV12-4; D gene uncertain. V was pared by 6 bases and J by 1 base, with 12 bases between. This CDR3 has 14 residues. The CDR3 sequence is CASSSTEGNTEAFF. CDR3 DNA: TGTGCCAGCAGCAGCACCGAGGGGAACACTGAAGCTTTCTTT.

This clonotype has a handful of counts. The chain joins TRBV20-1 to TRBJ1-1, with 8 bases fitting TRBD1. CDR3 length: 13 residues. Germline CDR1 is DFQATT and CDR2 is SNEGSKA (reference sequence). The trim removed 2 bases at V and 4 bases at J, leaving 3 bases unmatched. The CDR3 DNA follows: TGCAGTGCTAGAATTACAGGGGGCACTGAAGCTTTCTTT. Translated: CSARITGGTEAFF.

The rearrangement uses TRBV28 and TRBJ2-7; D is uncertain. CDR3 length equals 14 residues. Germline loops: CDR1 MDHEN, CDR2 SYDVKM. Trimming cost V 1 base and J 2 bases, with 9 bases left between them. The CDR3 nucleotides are TGTGCCAGCAGTTTATCTCCGACTCCCTACGAGCAGTACTTC. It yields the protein CASSLSPTPYEQYF.

The CDR3 reads CSAGWEGEQYF. Written as DNA, the CDR3 is TGCAGCGCCGGCTGGGAGGGCGAGCAGTACTTC. This chain uses TRBV29-1 with TRBJ2-5; TRBD2 matches at 7 bases. Matching the DNA end better, TRBJ2-7 makes the J call doubtful. The CDR3 covers 11 residues. In germline, CDR1 is SQVTM, CDR2 ANQGSEA.

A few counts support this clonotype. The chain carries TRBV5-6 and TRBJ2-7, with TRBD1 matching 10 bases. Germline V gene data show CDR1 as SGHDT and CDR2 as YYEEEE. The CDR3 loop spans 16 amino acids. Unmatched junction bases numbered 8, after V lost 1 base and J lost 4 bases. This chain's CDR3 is CASSLYDRDRGYEQYF. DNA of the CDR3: TGTGCCAGCAGCTTGTATGACAGGGACAGGGGATACGAGCAGTACTTC.

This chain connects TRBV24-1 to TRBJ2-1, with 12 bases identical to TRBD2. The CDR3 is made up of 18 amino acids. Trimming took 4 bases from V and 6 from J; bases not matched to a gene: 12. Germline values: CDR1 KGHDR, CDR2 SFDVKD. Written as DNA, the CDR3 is TGTGCCACCAGTGAAGCAGCCCTCGGACTAGCGGGATCCAATGAGCAGTTCTTC. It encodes CATSEAALGLAGSNEQFF.

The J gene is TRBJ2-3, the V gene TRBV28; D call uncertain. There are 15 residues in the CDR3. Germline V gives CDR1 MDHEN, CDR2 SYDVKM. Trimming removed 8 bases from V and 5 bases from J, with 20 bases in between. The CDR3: CASALSSGRVDTQYF. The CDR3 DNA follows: TGTGCCAGCGCCTTATCCTCCGGACGGGTAGATACGCAGTATTTT.

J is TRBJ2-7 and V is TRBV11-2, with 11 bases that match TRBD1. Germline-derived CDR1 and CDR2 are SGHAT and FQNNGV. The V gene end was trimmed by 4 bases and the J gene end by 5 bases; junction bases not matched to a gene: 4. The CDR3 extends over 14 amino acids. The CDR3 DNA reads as TGTGCCAGCAGCTCTCGGACAGGGGGCGACGAGCAGTACTTC. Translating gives CASSSRTGGDEQYF.

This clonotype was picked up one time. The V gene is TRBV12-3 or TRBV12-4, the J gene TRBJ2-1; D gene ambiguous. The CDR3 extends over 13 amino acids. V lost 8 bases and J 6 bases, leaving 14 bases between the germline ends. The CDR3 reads CASEITGGNEQFF. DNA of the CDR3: TGTGCCAGCGAAATTACGGGTGGCAATGAGCAGTTCTTC.

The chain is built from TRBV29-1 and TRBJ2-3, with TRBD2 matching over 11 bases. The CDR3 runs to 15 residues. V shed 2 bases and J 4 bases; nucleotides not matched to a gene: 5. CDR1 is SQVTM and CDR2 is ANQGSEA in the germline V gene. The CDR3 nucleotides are TGCAGCGTTGAACTAGCGGGAGGCGCGGCAGATACGCAGTATTTT. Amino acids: CSVELAGGAADTQYF.

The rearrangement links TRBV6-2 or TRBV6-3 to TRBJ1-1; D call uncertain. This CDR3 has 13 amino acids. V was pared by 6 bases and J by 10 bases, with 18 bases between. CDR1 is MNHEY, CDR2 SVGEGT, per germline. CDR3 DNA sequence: TGTGCCAGCAGCCCGAGACCGGGGAGCCGAGCTTTCTTT. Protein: CASSPRPGSRAFF.

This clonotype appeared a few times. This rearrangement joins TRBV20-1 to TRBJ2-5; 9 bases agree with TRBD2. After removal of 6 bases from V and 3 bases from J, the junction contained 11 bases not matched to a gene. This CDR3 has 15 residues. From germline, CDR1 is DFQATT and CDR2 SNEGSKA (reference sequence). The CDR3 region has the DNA TGCAGTGCCATAACCGGAGCGGGGGGAGAAGAGACCCAGTACTTC. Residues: CSAITGAGGEETQYF.

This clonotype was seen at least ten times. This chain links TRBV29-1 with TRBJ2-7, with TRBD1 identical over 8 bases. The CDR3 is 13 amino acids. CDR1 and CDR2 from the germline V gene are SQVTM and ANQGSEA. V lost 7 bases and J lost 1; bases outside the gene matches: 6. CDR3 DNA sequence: TGCAGCGCCGGACAGGGAGTATCCTACGAGCAGTACTTC. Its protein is CSAGQGVSYEQYF.

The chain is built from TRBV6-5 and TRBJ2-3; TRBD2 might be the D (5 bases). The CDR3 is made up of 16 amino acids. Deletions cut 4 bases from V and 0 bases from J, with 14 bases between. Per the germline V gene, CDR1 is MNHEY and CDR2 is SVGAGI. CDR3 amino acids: CASSSEGLLSTDTQYF. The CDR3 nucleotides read TGTGCCAGCAGTTCCGAAGGACTCTTAAGCACAGATACGCAGTATTTT.

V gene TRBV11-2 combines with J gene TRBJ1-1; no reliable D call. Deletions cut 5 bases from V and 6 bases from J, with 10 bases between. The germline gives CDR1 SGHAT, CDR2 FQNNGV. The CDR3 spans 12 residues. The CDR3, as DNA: TGTGCCAGCAGCGATCGACAACCTGAAGCTTTCTTT. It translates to CASSDRQPEAFF.

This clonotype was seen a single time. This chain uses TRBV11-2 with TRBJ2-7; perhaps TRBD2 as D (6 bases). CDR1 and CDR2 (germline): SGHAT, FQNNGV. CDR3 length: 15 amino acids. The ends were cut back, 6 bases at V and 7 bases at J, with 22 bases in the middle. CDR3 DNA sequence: TGTGCCAGCAGACGCGGGATAAGCTCCTACAATGAGCAGTACTTC. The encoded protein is CASRRGISSYNEQYF.